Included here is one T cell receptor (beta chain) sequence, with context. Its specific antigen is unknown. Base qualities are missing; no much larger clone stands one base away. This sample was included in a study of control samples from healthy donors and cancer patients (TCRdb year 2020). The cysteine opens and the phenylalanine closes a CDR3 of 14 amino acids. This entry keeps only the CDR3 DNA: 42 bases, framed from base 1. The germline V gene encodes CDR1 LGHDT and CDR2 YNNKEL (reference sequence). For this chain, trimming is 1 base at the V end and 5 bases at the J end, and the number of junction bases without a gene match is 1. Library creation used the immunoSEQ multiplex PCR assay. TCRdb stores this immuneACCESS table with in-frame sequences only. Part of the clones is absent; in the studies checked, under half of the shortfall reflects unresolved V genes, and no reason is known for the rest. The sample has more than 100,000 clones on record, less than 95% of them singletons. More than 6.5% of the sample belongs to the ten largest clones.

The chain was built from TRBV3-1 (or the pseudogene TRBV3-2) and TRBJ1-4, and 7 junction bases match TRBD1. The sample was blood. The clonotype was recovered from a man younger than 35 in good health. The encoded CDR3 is CASSQATGNEKLFF. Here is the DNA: TGTGCCAGCAGCCAAGCGACAGGGAATGAAAAACTGTTTTTT.